A single sample gave rise to the 12 T cell receptor beta chains below, sequenced in a study of T cells after yellow fever vaccination (dated by TCRdb to 2018 to 2020). Libraries were made using 5' RACE. Sequenced on an Illumina HiSeq 2500. TCRdb trimmed the raw reads at Q25, called clones with MiXCR and kept productive beta chains. Rows with one shared CDR3 protein collapse into an entry with the most common genes and DNA. The table for this sample lists 50,000 or so distinct CDR3 sequences; 7.4% of them were counted only once. The ten largest make up roughly 31% of the sample. In light of the paper, this sample's treatment or condition label describes: live attenuated yellow fever vaccine strain. Sample: CD8+ T cells sorted from PBMCs, taken roughly 15 days after the first yellow fever vaccination. Receptor source: a man aged 18 to 29 who received the YFV17D yellow fever vaccine.

In nucleotides, the CDR3 is TGTGCCAGCAGCTTTTGGGGCGGGGAGCTGTTTTTT. Translation gives CASSFWGGELFF. V usage is TRBV5-4 and J usage is TRBJ2-2, with D unresolved. Between the trimmed V and J ends, which lost 2 bases and 7 bases, there was a span of 6 bases. Germline CDR1 is SGHNT and CDR2 is YYREEE (reference sequence). The CDR3 consists of 12 residues.

This clonotype has a count of ten or more. V is TRBV5-1 and J is TRBJ2-7, with 10 bases fitting TRBD2. The germline gives CDR1 SGHRS, CDR2 YFSETQ. This CDR3 has 18 amino acids. Losses at the gene ends were 0 bases for V and 6 bases for J; bases not matched to a gene: 15. CDR3 bases: TGCGCCAGCAGCTTGGCCGGATCTAGCGGGGGAGCCTCGGGCGAGCAGTACGTC. Encoded protein: CASSLAGSSGGASGEQYV.

This clonotype was seen repeatedly, ten times or more. J is TRBJ1-6 and V is TRBV6-5; 8 bases fit TRBD1. The CDR3 is 14 residues long. Germline loops: CDR1 MNHEY, CDR2 SVGAGI. V was clipped by 2 bases and J by 10 bases; unmatched bases: 4. CDR3 sequence: CASSYAQGVSPLHF. The CDR3 DNA reads as TGTGCCAGCAGTTACGCACAGGGGGTCTCACCCCTCCACTTT.

This clonotype was recorded many times. This chain connects TRBV15 to TRBJ2-7; the D gene is possibly TRBD1 (6 bases). The CDR3 consists of 13 residues. V was pared by 0 bases and J by 9 bases, with 12 bases between. In germline, CDR1 is LNHNV, CDR2 YYDKDF (reference sequence). The CDR3 DNA follows: TGTGCCACCAGCAGAGACGACAGGACACGGCAGTACTTC. Translation: CATSRDDRTRQYF. Full variable domain (remainder filled in from reference TRBV15 and TRBJ2-7): DAMVIQNPRYQVTQFGKPVTLSCSQTLNHNVMYWYQQKSSQAPKLLFHYYDKDFNNEADTPDNFQSRRPNTSFCFLDIRSPGLGDTAMYLCATSRDDRTRQYFGPGTRLTVT.

This clonotype has more than one count but fewer than ten. V and J are TRBV4-1 and TRBJ1-4; D remains unclear. V dropped 3 bases and J dropped 5 bases, with 10 bases sitting between them. The CDR3 covers 14 residues. Germline CDR1 MGHRA, CDR2 YSYEKL. CDR3 amino acids: CASSQIEPNEKLFF. The DNA of the CDR3 is TGCGCCAGCAGCCAGATCGAGCCCAATGAAAAACTGTTTTTT.

This clonotype was observed many times. This rearrangement joins TRBV4-3 to TRBJ1-2; 8 positions agree with TRBD1. The trim removed 1 base at V and 5 bases at J, leaving 6 bases unmatched. The CDR3 extends over 15 amino acids. The germline CDR1 and CDR2 sequences are LGHNA and YSLEER. CDR3 coding DNA: TGCGCCAGCAGCCAAGTGGGCCAGGGGGCTTATGGCTACACCTTC. Protein: CASSQVGQGAYGYTF.

Ten or more counts support this clonotype. The chain combines TRBV27 with TRBJ2-2, with D perhaps matching TRBD1 (5 bases). This CDR3 comprises 14 residues. Germline V lookup: CDR1 MNHEY, CDR2 SMNVEV (reference sequence). Trimming removed 5 bases at V and 0 bases at J, with 7 bases between. CDR3 sequence reads: CASSRGTNTGELFF. CDR3 sequence (DNA): TGTGCCAGCAGTAGGGGAACGAACACCGGGGAGCTGTTTTTT.

This clonotype was seen ten or more times. V usage is TRBV19 and J usage is TRBJ2-2; D remains ambiguous. Germline CDR1 LNHDA, CDR2 SQIVND (reference sequence). CDR3 size: 13 residues. Trimming took 3 bases from V and 6 from J, leaving 8 bases between them. CDR3 coding DNA: TGTGCCAGTAGTATGTTTCCTGCCGGGGAGCTGTTTTTT. Protein product: CASSMFPAGELFF.

This clonotype was counted many times. The chain links TRBV12-3 or TRBV12-4 to TRBJ1-2; D gene uncertain. The ends were cut back, 9 bases at V and 6 bases at J, with 14 bases in the middle. The CDR3 length is 12 residues. CDR3 sequence reads: CASNSESDGYTF. In nucleotides, the CDR3 is TGTGCCAGTAACAGTGAGTCGGATGGCTACACCTTC.

This clonotype appeared many times. The rearrangement joins TRBV5-1 to TRBJ2-4; D gene ambiguous. V shed 9 bases and J shed 13 bases, with 11 bases lying between them. Germline CDR1 is SGHRS and CDR2 is YFSETQ. The CDR3 has 9 residues. The CDR3 loop is CATRTDQYF. The CDR3 DNA sequence: TGCGCCACCCGGACCGACCAGTACTTC.

This clonotype was found many times. V and J are TRBV5-1 and TRBJ2-1; D is undetermined. This CDR3 region has 14 residues. The germline V gene has CDR1 SGHRS and CDR2 YFSETQ. Between the trimmed V and J ends, which lost 0 bases and 3 bases, there was a span of 7 bases. The CDR3 DNA is TGCGCCAGCAGCTTGGCAGGAAACTACAATGAGCAGTTCTTC. Translation: CASSLAGNYNEQFF.

This clonotype was seen repeatedly, ten times or more. The rearrangement joins TRBV27 to TRBJ2-2; D unclear. The CDR3 is made up of 14 amino acids. The germline V gene has CDR1 MNHEY and CDR2 SMNVEV (reference sequence). V lost 3 bases and J 0 bases, leaving 5 bases between the germline ends. DNA of the CDR3: TGTGCCAGCAGTTTCGCTACGAACACCGGGGAGCTGTTTTTT. It specifies CASSFATNTGELFF.